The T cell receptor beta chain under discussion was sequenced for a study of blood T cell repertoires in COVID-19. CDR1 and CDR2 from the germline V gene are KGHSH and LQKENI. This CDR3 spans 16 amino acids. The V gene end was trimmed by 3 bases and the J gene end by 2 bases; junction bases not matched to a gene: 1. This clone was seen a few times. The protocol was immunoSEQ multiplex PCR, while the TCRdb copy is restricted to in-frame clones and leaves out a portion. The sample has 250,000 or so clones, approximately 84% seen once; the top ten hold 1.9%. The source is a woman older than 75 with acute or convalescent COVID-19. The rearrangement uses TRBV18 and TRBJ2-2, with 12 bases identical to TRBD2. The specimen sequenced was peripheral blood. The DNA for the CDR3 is TGTGCCAGCTCACCGACTAGCGGGAGAAACACCGGGGAGCTGTTTTTT. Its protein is CASSPTSGRNTGELFF.